The clone carrying this T cell receptor (beta chain) came up many times. This record belongs to a study of T cells after yellow fever vaccination. Study-level background: Separation of EM, EMRA, CM and Tscm memory subsets by sorting relied on CD3, CD45RA, CCR7 and CD95. Study observations and caveats: Most clones from primary vaccination were detected again post-booster (about 96% CD4, around 88% CD8). Memory subsets that were sorted on day 0 lacked detectable signal for almost all vaccine-responding clonotypes.

TCRdb reanalysed the 5' RACE reads using MiXCR and keeps one entry per CDR3 protein. The sample yields about 26,000 distinct CDR3 sequences, under 5.5% seen once. This TCR was sampled from a man aged 18 to 29 who received the YFV17D yellow fever vaccine. The sample in question was PBMCs, either bulk or a sorted T-cell subset (CD4+, CD8+, memory, or dextramer-sorted; not recorded which), obtained on the day of the yellow fever booster vaccination.

In nucleotides, the CDR3 is TGCGCCAGCAGCTTCCGACTAGCGGGGGGGCTGGTGAAGACCCAGTACTTC. Protein product: CASSFRLAGGLVKTQYF. The rearrangement uses TRBV5-1 and TRBJ2-5; 14 positions match TRBD2. This CDR3 region has 17 residues. Germline-derived CDR1 and CDR2 are SGHRS and YFSETQ. V was pared by 2 bases and J by 6 bases, with 9 bases of the junction left unmatched.